This is a list of T cell receptor beta chains from one sample in a study of cytomegalovirus exposure and HLA in healthy donors. Method: immunoSEQ multiplex PCR; TCRdb's copy keeps in-frame clones and lacks some. The table shows tens of thousands of clones, with 70% to 80% occurring only once. Specimen: PBMCs. The receptors here all came from a man younger than 35 in good health and CMV-seronegative. Each CDR3 is given with its conserved first and last residue.

j_call cdr3_length v_call cdr3_aa
TRBJ2-1 14 TRBV4-3 CASSPGRGYNEQFF
TRBJ2-1 17 TRBV7-7 CASSLGGGAGGYNEQFF
TRBJ2-3 15 TRBV5-1 CASSFGLAGTDTQYF
TRBJ1-1 17 TRBV5-4 CASSPRGLLGSKTEAFF
TRBJ1-5 15 TRBV7-6 CASSPSAGMNQPQHF
TRBJ1-1 16 TRBV14 CASSQDGTGTHTEAFF
TRBJ1-6 16 TRBV5-8 CASSLWTASYNSPLHF
TRBJ1-1 14 TRBV2 CASGETGVNTEAFF
TRBJ1-1 15 TRBV11-2 CASSLDGGSPPEAFF
TRBJ2-5 16 TRBV28 CASSTHATGGWETQYF
TRBJ1-1 15 TRBV25-1 CASSEYWGQATEAFF
TRBJ2-1 15 TRBV7-9 CASSLGTGGRNEQFF
TRBJ2-2 14 TRBV30 CAWNKGLNTGELFF
TRBJ1-5 14 TRBV28 CASRNMGGGQPQHF
TRBJ2-3 15 TRBV28 CASTPSRGHSFWEYF
TRBJ2-1 14 TRBV6-6 CASSYRPGTNEQFF
TRBJ1-1 15 TRBV5-6 CASSRVDRMNAEAFF
TRBJ2-5 14 TRBV5-4 CASSFDRGLETQYF
TRBJ2-3 17 TRBV5-4 CASSLVGRGGSADTQYF
TRBJ2-3 14 TRBV5-1 CASSFGGAGDTQYF
TRBJ2-2 17 TRBV27 CASSPPTTESNTGELFF
TRBJ2-5 15 TRBV19 CASSIDPGQASTQYF
TRBJ1-2 13 TRBV10-3 CAISPREDYGYTF
TRBJ1-5 15 TRBV2 CASSPDRPSNQPQHF
TRBJ2-7 11 TRBV27 CASSRGYEQYF
TRBJ2-4 14 TRBV6-5 CASSRGQGAGIQYF
TRBJ2-4 15 TRBV28 CASSLPTVAKNIQYF